This T cell receptor (beta chain) was sequenced in a study of CXCR3-negative and CXCR3-positive naive CD8 T cells. Study-level findings and limits: Against CXCR3-negative naive cells, CXCR3-positive naive cells showed more hydrophobic TRB CDR3s. CXCR3-negative and CXCR3-positive naive cells shared comparable TRBV-TRBJ usage, but memory cells did not.

CDR3 length equals 16 residues. The germline V gene has CDR1 MNHNS and CDR2 SASEGT. The TRB libraries of cDNA were built by UMI-labeled 5' RACE. TCRdb reprocessed the 5' RACE reads and stores each CDR3 protein as one record, lacking DNA. The sample holds about 89,000 distinct CDR3 sequences. A word on this clonotype: Its antigen is unidentified.

Sequenced: naive CXCR3+ CD8+ T cells from blood. Indicated subset: CD45RO-CCR7+CD27+CD95- naive CD8+ T cells expressing CXCR3 (TNR3+). This receptor was obtained from a human donor in good health. Some clones in this sample may be carry-over from other donors' samples. V gene TRBV6-1 combines with J gene TRBJ2-1; without DNA, the TCRdb call of TRBD1 cannot be checked. The CDR3 reads CASSSKRDRGFGEQFF.